This TCR beta chain was recovered during a study of blood T cells in healthy people across ages (dated by TCRdb to between 2015 and 2017). In the study overall: Template switching captured roughly one uniquely barcoded TCR beta cDNA molecule per two T cells in model experiments. Using deep sequencing normalized with unique cDNA molecular identifiers, the study measured how TCR beta repertoire diversity changes with age. The donors were divided into four age groups: young (average around 16 years), middle-aged (roughly 40), aged (about 60) and long-lived (about 90). The study analyzed two additional independent replicas of 1 million unique cDNA reads from the same blood draw for two donors, one aged 18 to 29 and one aged 80 or older. To avoid experimental bias, donors of different ages were distributed randomly across sequencing lanes. Findings and caveats that apply to the study as a whole: The CMV infection status of donors was not known, potentially confounding age-related changes in expanded clonotypes. The percentage of naive T cells measured by flow cytometry correlated strongly with observed TCR beta diversity. Observed TCR beta diversity per million T cells fell roughly linearly with age, and a significant reduction was already apparent by age about 36. Compared with the aged group, more naive CD4+ T cells, fewer expanded clones and increased TCR diversity were shown by the long-lived group, suggesting age selection. Estimates of total diversity based on one million sequenced T cells were regarded as lower bounds and as underestimates. Because profiling used bulk unsorted PBMCs, naive and antigen-experienced compartments could not be compared conclusively.

The roughly 37 donors, aged about 6 to 95 years, were systemically healthy Caucasian individuals from Russia. Each donor gave ten milliliters of peripheral blood, collected into EDTA-treated Vacutainer tubes. PBMCs were isolated by Ficoll-Paque density-gradient centrifugation, with at least 7 million obtained per sample. Total RNA, at least 5.5 micrograms per sample, was extracted from PBMCs with Trizol reagent. The percentages of naive CD45RAhigh/CD27high T cells were determined by flow cytometry on a PBMC aliquot from every donor. Trimming accounts for 3 bases at V and 2 bases at J, while the number of junction bases matched to no gene is 10. From the cysteine up to the phenylalanine, the CDR3 has a length of 16 residues. This entry keeps only the CDR3 DNA: 48 bases, framed from base 1. CDR1 and CDR2, per the germline V gene (reference sequence), are DFQATT and SNEGSKA. The library was made by 5' RACE. Sequencing took place on an Illumina HiSeq 2500. A second PCR of roughly 6 to 12 cycles was performed with a sample-barcoded 5' primer and a J-beta primer mix. A unique molecular identifier was introduced onto each TCR beta cDNA molecule by a template-switch 5' adaptor carrying 12 random nucleotides. Each sample yielded at least 2.5 million CDR3-containing paired-end reads. First-strand cDNA was synthesized from all RNA with the Mint cDNA synthesis kit, primed by a TRBC-specific oligonucleotide. All cDNA was treated with uracil-DNA glycosylase and then went through a first 18-cycle PCR with the universal primers M1SS and BC2_uni_R. The paper's processing steps were these. Each sample was normalized by randomly selecting 1 million high-quality reads, each carrying a distinct molecular identifier. Instead of being binned into consensus sequences, reads with shared molecular identifiers were discarded. CDR3 identification, clonotype clustering and error correction used MiTCR with a Q25 quality threshold and the strictest error-elimination algorithm. A nonparametric unseen species model using Euler transformation provided a lower-bound estimate of total TCR beta diversity. In-frame beta chains were kept once TCRdb had trimmed the public reads at Q25 with fastp and called clones with MiXCR. Rows matching on CDR3 protein sequence are summarized as one entry with the most common DNA and genes. These V and J calls derive from TCRdb rather than the authors' analysis. Recorded for this sample are about 1 million distinct CDR3 sequences; under 45% of them occurred a single time. The ten largest clones capture approximately 17% of the sample.

A note on this clonotype: What antigen it recognizes has not been identified. Per-nucleotide qualities are absent, and no much larger clonotype sits a single base away.

This receptor was taken from a woman in her sixties or seventies in good health. The sequencing input was blood. Recombination connected TRBV20-1 to TRBJ2-7; 10 central bases correspond to TRBD2. The base sequence is TGCAGTGCTAGGGGAGTAGCGGGAGGATACCCCTACGAGCAGTACTTC. Translated, this is CSARGVAGGYPYEQYF.